This TCR beta chain was observed in a study of metastatic and nonmetastatic thyroid tumors. About the research overall: Where malignant and benign thyroid patients were concerned, repertoires were compared across blood and tumor or nodule tissue.

Patients underwent thyroid surgery, and none had received any treatment before it. Original handling: In papillary thyroid cancer, a distant-metastasis classifier was built using CDR3 differences across clinicopathological groups. TCRdb reanalyzed the PCR reads via MiXCR. These V and J calls are TCRdb output, not the study's own analysis. The sample has approximately 22,000 clones; approximately 30% are singletons. The CDR3 is 12 residues long. CDR1 is GTSNPN, CDR2 SVGIG, per germline (reference sequence). Trimming shortened V by 4 bases and J by 1 base, and 8 bases separated the two germline ends. This sequence originates from a female donor with papillary thyroid cancer or a benign thyroid nodule (not recorded which). Some clones in this sample may be carry-over from other donors' samples. This chain connects TRBV30 to TRBJ2-7; D not resolved. The specimen was blood. CDR3 coding DNA: TGTGCCTGGACAGGTTCGTCCTACGAGCAGTACTTC. It is translated as CAWTGSSYEQYF.